These T cell receptor beta chains were read from a single sample in a study of blood T cell repertoires in COVID-19. Data came from immunoSEQ multiplex PCR; TCRdb stores just in-frame clones and leaves some out. This table has roughly 250,000 clones, approximately 80% appearing once. Sequenced sample: peripheral blood. The source is a woman of 80 years or more with acute or convalescent COVID-19. CDR3s include the opening cysteine and the closing phenylalanine or tryptophan. D genes are given only for firm matches. Size is omitted from some rows. Given values are once, few, many or a class for expanded clones.

NA	TRBV29-1	NA	TRBJ1-4	TGCAGCGTTGATGGGCAGGGGAGTGAAAAACTGTTTTTT	CSVDGQGSEKLFF
once	TRBV6-6	TRBD1	TRBJ1-1	TGTGCCAGCTCCTTCGAGGGACAGGGAAAATCTGAAGCTTTCTTT	CASSFEGQGKSEAFF
few	TRBV18	TRBD1	TRBJ2-7	TGTGCCAGCTCGTACTCCGGGACAGGGGGCAACGAGCAGTACTTC	CASSYSGTGGNEQYF
NA	TRBV6-5	NA	TRBJ1-1	TGTGCCAGCAGTCGACGGTCGGGGACTGAAGCTTTCTTT	CASSRRSGTEAFF
NA	TRBV7-9	TRBD2	TRBJ2-5	TGTGCCAGCAGCTTAGATCAGCGGGGGGTCCAAGAGACCCAGTACTTC	CASSLDQRGVQETQYF
NA	TRBV6-6	NA	TRBJ1-1	TGTGCCAGCAGTCCCGGACAGAGCAACACTGAAGCTTTCTTT	CASSPGQSNTEAFF
NA	TRBV5-5	TRBD1	TRBJ1-6	TGTGCCAGCAGCTTGGCGGGACAGGGTAATTCACCCCTCCACTTT	CASSLAGQGNSPLHF
NA	TRBV27	NA	TRBJ2-1	TGTGCCAGCAGTGGGGACTCCCGGGGCAATGAGCAGTTCTTC	CASSGDSRGNEQFF
NA	TRBV30	NA	TRBJ1-1	TGTGCCTGGGGACTTGGAGGAACTGAAGCTTTCTTT	CAWGLGGTEAFF
NA	TRBV5-4	TRBD1	TRBJ1-1	TGTGCCAGCAGCGGGGGACAGCAATTAATGATCACTGAAGCTTTCTTT	CASSGGQQLMITEAFF
NA	TRBV4-2	TRBD2	TRBJ2-3	TGTGCCAGCAGCCAAGATCGGCTAGCGGGGGTCGGCACAGATACGCAGTATTTT	CASSQDRLAGVGTDTQYF
NA	TRBV5-1	NA	TRBJ2-7	TGCGCCAGCAGCTACGCCCGGGACTTCTCCTACGAGCAGTACTTC	CASSYARDFSYEQYF
NA	TRBV18	TRBD1	TRBJ1-6	TGTGCCAGCTCACCGGGACAGGGGGCGCGGGGTTCACCCCTCCACTTT	CASSPGQGARGSPLHF
NA	TRBV10-2	NA	TRBJ2-3	TGCGCCAGCAGTGAGGGGAGAATCAGCACAGATACGCAGTATTTT	CASSEGRISTDTQYF
NA	TRBV15	NA	TRBJ1-6	TGTGCCACCAGCAGAGAACGAGGAAGACTGAGCTCCTATAATTCACCCCTCCACTTT	CATSRERGRLSSYNSPLHF
NA	TRBV12-3/TRBV12-4	NA	TRBJ1-5	TGTGCCAGCAACTTACCGGGGGGGGCCCAGCATTTT	CASNLPGGAQHF
NA	TRBV7-3	TRBD2	TRBJ2-1	TGTGCCAGCAACCCCAGACTAGCGGGGGGGCGTAATGAGCAGTTCTTC	CASNPRLAGGRNEQFF
NA	TRBV5-1	TRBD2	TRBJ2-3	TGCGCCAGCAGCTTGAAGACTAGCGGGGGGAACGGGGGAGTGAATACGCAGTATTTT	CASSLKTSGGNGGVNTQYF
NA	TRBV30	TRBD1	TRBJ1-5	TGTGCCTGGAGTAGGGGGCAGATCAATCAGCCCCAGCATTTT	CAWSRGQINQPQHF
NA	TRBV30	NA	TRBJ2-6	TGTGCCTGGTTTGGCAGGGTTGACTCTGGGGCCAACGTCCTGACTTTC	CAWFGRVDSGANVLTF
NA	TRBV3-1/TRBV3-2	TRBD2	TRBJ2-5	TGTGCCAGCAGCCAAGAAGAGGGTGGACTAGCGGGGCAAGAGACCCAGTACTTC	CASSQEEGGLAGQETQYF
NA	TRBV30	NA	TRBJ1-1	TGTGCCTGGAGTCGACAGGATAACACTGAAGCTTTCTTT	CAWSRQDNTEAFF
NA	TRBV28	NA	TRBJ1-5	TGTGCCAGCAGTTTAAGGCCCCAGAGAAGGGGGTATCAGCCCCAGCATTTT	CASSLRPQRRGYQPQHF
NA	TRBV27	NA	TRBJ2-7	TGTGCCAGCCGCAGGGGCTTTGGGTACGAGCAGTACTTC	CASRRGFGYEQYF
once	TRBV7-2	TRBD2	TRBJ2-1	TGTGCCAGCAGCTTAGAAGGGGGACTAGCGCCCAATGAGCAGTTCTTC	CASSLEGGLAPNEQFF
NA	TRBV9	TRBD1	TRBJ1-4	TGTGCCAGCAGCGTAGAAGGGGGACGACAGGGGCCGCATGAAAAACTGTTTTTT	CASSVEGGRQGPHEKLFF
few	TRBV18	NA	TRBJ2-3	TGTGCCAGCTCACCCTCCCTTGATACGCAGTATTTT	CASSPSLDTQYF
NA	TRBV4-2	TRBD1	TRBJ1-4	TGTGCCAGCAGCCTCACTCGTGGGCAGGGGGATGAAAAACTGTTTTTT	CASSLTRGQGDEKLFF
NA	TRBV7-2	NA	TRBJ1-6	TGTGCCAGCAGCCTGGTGGCATTTAATTCACCCCTCCACTTT	CASSLVAFNSPLHF
NA	TRBV7-2	TRBD1	TRBJ1-6	TGTGCCAGCAGCTTGGGTACAGGGGGCGACTCACCCCTCCACTTT	CASSLGTGGDSPLHF
NA	TRBV28	NA	TRBJ2-5	TGTGCCAGCAGTTTGAGGGTTGGGACCCAGTACTTC	CASSLRVGTQYF
NA	TRBV2	TRBD2	TRBJ2-1	TGTGCCAGTTCCGGGACTAGCGGATACAATGAGCAGTTCTTC	CASSGTSGYNEQFF